This is a list of T cell receptor beta chains from one sample in a study of blood T cell repertoires in COVID-19. Only in-frame clones appear in the TCRdb table, and some are missing; sequencing was by immunoSEQ multiplex PCR. The sample lists about 210,000 clones; just over 85% were seen once. The sample comprised peripheral blood. The receptors here all came from a man aged 18 to 30 with active or convalescent COVID-19. The CDR3 runs from the conserved cysteine through the conserved F or W. Fields, in order: clone size, V gene, J gene, D gene, CDR3 protein, CDR3 DNA. D genes are given only for firm matches. Clone size is given for some rows only: seen once, a few or many times, or a class if the clone is expanded.

few	TRBV5-6	TRBJ1-1	-	CASSLVPGEAFF	TGTGCCAGCAGCTTGGTTCCGGGTGAAGCTTTCTTT
-	TRBV10-3	TRBJ2-5	-	CAISEGAEQETQYF	TGTGCCATCAGTGAGGGGGCAGAACAAGAGACCCAGTACTTC
-	TRBV28	TRBJ1-2	TRBD1	CASSFRQGAYGYTF	TGTGCCAGCAGTTTTAGGCAGGGGGCTTACGGCTACACCTTC
-	TRBV19	TRBJ2-2	-	CASSNQGNTGELFF	TGTGCCAGTAGCAACCAGGGGAACACCGGGGAGCTGTTTTTT
-	TRBV3-1/TRBV3-2	TRBJ2-7	TRBD2	CASSQLGLAGGYEQYF	TGTGCCAGCAGCCAATTGGGACTAGCGGGAGGCTACGAGCAGTACTTC
-	TRBV20-1	TRBJ1-5	-	CSASGQGSNQPQHF	TGCAGTGCTAGTGGTCAGGGCAGCAATCAGCCCCAGCATTTT
once	TRBV7-9	TRBJ2-5	TRBD2	CASLRGGRTQETQYF	TGTGCCAGCCTGAGGGGCGGGAGGACGCAAGAGACCCAGTACTTC
-	TRBV18	TRBJ1-1	-	CASSPFSRAVEGNTEAFF	TGTGCCAGCTCACCATTTAGTCGGGCGGTTGAGGGGAACACTGAAGCTTTCTTT
-	TRBV5-1	TRBJ2-7	TRBD1	CASSLEQGGEQYF	TGCGCCAGCAGCTTGGAACAGGGGGGCGAGCAGTACTTC
once	TRBV7-2	TRBJ1-5	TRBD1	CASSLAGLGTGNQPQHF	TGTGCCAGCAGCTTAGCTGGTCTAGGGACAGGGAACCAGCCCCAGCATTTT
-	TRBV10-3	TRBJ1-3	-	CAISERQISGNTIYF	TGTGCCATCAGTGAACGACAGATCTCTGGAAACACCATATATTTT
-	TRBV11-2	TRBJ1-3	-	CASSFPGNSGNTIYF	TGTGCCAGCAGCTTCCCCGGGAACTCTGGAAACACCATATATTTT
-	TRBV3-1/TRBV3-2	TRBJ2-2	-	CASSQGGVTAGELFF	TGTGCCAGCAGCCAAGGCGGCGTGACGGCCGGGGAGCTGTTTTTT
-	TRBV28	TRBJ1-1	-	CASRPGVRNTEAFF	TGTGCCAGCAGACCAGGGGTAAGGAACACTGAAGCTTTCTTT
-	TRBV21-1	TRBJ1-5	-	CASSKDAGTGAYSNQPQHF	TGTGCCAGCAGCAAAGATGCAGGGACAGGGGCCTATAGCAATCAGCCCCAGCATTTT
-	TRBV21-1	TRBJ2-1	-	CASSKGQREINNEQFF	TGTGCCAGCAGCAAAGGTCAGAGGGAAATAAACAATGAGCAGTTCTTC
-	TRBV7-6	TRBJ1-5	TRBD1	CASSLTGQGHQPQHF	TGTGCCAGCAGCTTAACAGGACAGGGTCATCAGCCCCAGCATTTT
-	TRBV24-1	TRBJ2-1	-	CATSDAARGNEQFF	TGTGCCACCAGTGATGCGGCCAGGGGCAATGAGCAGTTCTTC
few	TRBV6-5	TRBJ1-1	TRBD1	CASSFDRAGTEAFF	TGTGCCAGCAGTTTCGACAGGGCGGGCACTGAAGCTTTCTTT
-	TRBV10-3	TRBJ2-7	TRBD2	CAISTGTSYEQYF	TGTGCCATCAGTACCGGGACTAGCTACGAGCAGTACTTC
-	TRBV7-6	TRBJ2-2	TRBD2	CASSLVAGGPGELFF	TGTGCCAGCAGCTTAGTAGCGGGAGGCCCCGGGGAGCTGTTTTTT
-	TRBV5-6	TRBJ2-7	TRBD1	CASSLKGQAMTGSYEQYF	TGTGCCAGCAGCTTGAAGGGACAGGCGATGACTGGTTCCTACGAGCAGTACTTC
-	TRBV5-5	TRBJ2-3	TRBD2	CASSFSQVPGLAKDTQYF	TGTGCCAGCAGCTTCTCTCAGGTACCTGGACTAGCAAAAGATACGCAGTATTTT
-	TRBV18	TRBJ1-5	-	CASSPPGANNQPQHF	TGTGCCAGCTCACCACCGGGGGCGAACAATCAGCCCCAGCATTTT
-	TRBV3-1/TRBV3-2	TRBJ1-1	-	CASSLGTHTEAFF	TGTGCCAGCAGCCTTGGGACTCACACTGAAGCTTTCTTT
-	TRBV5-4	TRBJ2-7	TRBD1	CASSLQGNHYEQYF	TGTGCCAGCAGTTTACAGGGGAACCACTACGAGCAGTACTTC
-	TRBV10-2	TRBJ1-1	-	CASSESTLVRGAFF	TGCGCCAGCAGTGAGTCGACCTTGGTCAGGGGAGCTTTCTTT
-	TRBV7-9	TRBJ2-1	TRBD1	CASSATGQVMGQFF	TGTGCCAGCAGCGCCACCGGACAGGTCATGGGGCAGTTCTTC
-	TRBV27	TRBJ1-1	TRBD1	CASSFWAGGPTEAFF	TGTGCCAGCAGTTTTTGGGCAGGGGGACCCACTGAAGCTTTCTTT
-	TRBV10-3	TRBJ1-2	TRBD1	CAISPGTGGGYGYTF	TGTGCCATCAGTCCCGGGACAGGGGGTGGATATGGCTACACCTTC
-	TRBV19	TRBJ1-1	-	CASSMTGLGTEAFF	TGTGCCAGTAGTATGACAGGACTAGGCACTGAAGCTTTCTTT
-	TRBV5-6	TRBJ2-7	TRBD1	CASSMMGQGYEQYF	TGTGCCAGCAGTATGATGGGACAGGGCTACGAGCAGTACTTC